This TCR beta chain was identified during a study of breast tumors, draining lymph nodes, adjacent tissues. Study-level findings and limits: Tumor and nontumor repertoires were significantly more similar in luminal-like than in basal-like breast cancer. Tumors had less TCR diversity than lymph nodes, more than nontumor tissue. Data only fit, rather than demonstrated, lymph node origin of most tumor T cells. Data fit most tumor T cells coming from lymph node, expanding in tumor.

Between the trimmed V and J ends, which lost 6 bases and 4 bases, there was a span of 15 bases. Germline CDR1 reads LNHDA; CDR2 reads SQIVND (reference sequence). The CDR3 sequence is 14 residues long. Breast cancer patients provided tissue from their axillary draining lymph nodes. This clonotype was observed at least ten times. As yet, its antigen is unknown. TCRdb recomputed calls from the multiplex PCR reads with MiXCR, one row per CDR3 protein. The table shows about 140,000 distinct CDR3 sequences, with 32% occurring only once. The origin of this receptor is a female donor with breast cancer. Some clones in this sample may be carry-over from other donors' samples. Sequencing input: axillary lymph node tissue. This chain connects TRBV19 to TRBJ1-2; possible D gene TRBD1, 5 bases. CDR3 residues: CASRAGRFPYGYTF. CDR3 DNA sequence: TGTGCCAGTAGAGCGGGGCGATTCCCCTATGGCTACACCTTC.